Each of the 2 T cell receptor beta chains below was sequenced from the same sample in a study of T cells in Graves' hyperthyroidism and ophthalmopathy. It was RNA transcripts that yielded the amplified TCR beta CDR3 regions. The HTBI set primed first-round TCR CDR3 RT-PCR. TCRdb redid the calling of the multiplex PCR reads with MiXCR, one entry per CDR3 protein. The sample records about 640,000 distinct CDR3 sequences, around 20% being singletons. Sequencing input: blood. All receptors come from a man aged 25 to 40 with Graves' ophthalmopathy.

This chain connects TRBV7-2 to TRBJ2-2; 9 positions agree with TRBD2. CDR1 and CDR2 (germline): SGHTA, FQGNSA. The CDR3 runs to 16 residues. The V segment lost 1 base and the J segment 5 bases; nucleotides outside the gene matches: 5. Here the CDR3 reads CASSLGLAGRTGELFF. The DNA of the CDR3 is TGTGCCAGCAGCTTAGGTCTAGCGGGAAGAACCGGGGAGCTGTTTTTT.

The sample holds one count of this clonotype. The chain has TRBV27 and TRBJ1-1; no definite D call. CDR3 length equals 14 residues. The V and J ends lost 6 bases and 3 bases respectively, with 14 bases between them. Germline CDR1 and CDR2: MNHEY and SMNVEV (reference sequence). CDR3 nucleotides: TGTGCCAGCAGCAAGGGTCCCGGGGACACTGAAGCTTTCTTT. This sequence encodes CASSKGPGDTEAFF.